The T cell receptor (beta chain) described here comes from a study of T-cell reconstitution after alpha-beta-depleted transplantation in children. Study-level points and caveats: It was reported that alpha-beta T cells came from several hundred expanded graft clones (about two months after transplant).

This clonotype was recorded a few times. Its antigen remains unknown. As it was prepared, the TCRbeta library received unique molecular identifiers. TCRdb re-derived calls from the PCR reads in MiXCR, one entry per CDR3 protein. Of about 300,000 distinct CDR3 sequences in the sample, 9.5% to 13% are singletons; the top ten hold around 7.6%. The sequences come from PBMCs, collected before TCRalphabeta/CD19-depleted stem cell transplant. The TCR originated in a boy under three years old with acute myeloid leukemia, due to receive a stem cell transplant.

The CDR3 nucleotides read TGTGCCACCAGCAGAGCGAGGACGGGGGCCGGAGAGACCCAGTACTTC. Protein product: CATSRARTGAGETQYF. The chain is built from TRBV15 and TRBJ2-5, with D tentatively TRBD1 or TRBD2 (6 bases each). This CDR3 contains 16 residues. Looked up from germline, CDR1 is LNHNV and CDR2 is YYDKDF (reference sequence). The V end was cut by 1 base, the J end by 4 bases, with 16 bases between. Using reference TRBV15 and TRBJ2-5 for the parts outside the CDR3, the full variable domain is DAMVIQNPRYQVTQFGKPVTLSCSQTLNHNVMYWYQQKSSQAPKLLFHYYDKDFNNEADTPDNFQSRRPNTSFCFLDIRSPGLGDTAMYLCATSRARTGAGETQYFGPGTRLLVL.